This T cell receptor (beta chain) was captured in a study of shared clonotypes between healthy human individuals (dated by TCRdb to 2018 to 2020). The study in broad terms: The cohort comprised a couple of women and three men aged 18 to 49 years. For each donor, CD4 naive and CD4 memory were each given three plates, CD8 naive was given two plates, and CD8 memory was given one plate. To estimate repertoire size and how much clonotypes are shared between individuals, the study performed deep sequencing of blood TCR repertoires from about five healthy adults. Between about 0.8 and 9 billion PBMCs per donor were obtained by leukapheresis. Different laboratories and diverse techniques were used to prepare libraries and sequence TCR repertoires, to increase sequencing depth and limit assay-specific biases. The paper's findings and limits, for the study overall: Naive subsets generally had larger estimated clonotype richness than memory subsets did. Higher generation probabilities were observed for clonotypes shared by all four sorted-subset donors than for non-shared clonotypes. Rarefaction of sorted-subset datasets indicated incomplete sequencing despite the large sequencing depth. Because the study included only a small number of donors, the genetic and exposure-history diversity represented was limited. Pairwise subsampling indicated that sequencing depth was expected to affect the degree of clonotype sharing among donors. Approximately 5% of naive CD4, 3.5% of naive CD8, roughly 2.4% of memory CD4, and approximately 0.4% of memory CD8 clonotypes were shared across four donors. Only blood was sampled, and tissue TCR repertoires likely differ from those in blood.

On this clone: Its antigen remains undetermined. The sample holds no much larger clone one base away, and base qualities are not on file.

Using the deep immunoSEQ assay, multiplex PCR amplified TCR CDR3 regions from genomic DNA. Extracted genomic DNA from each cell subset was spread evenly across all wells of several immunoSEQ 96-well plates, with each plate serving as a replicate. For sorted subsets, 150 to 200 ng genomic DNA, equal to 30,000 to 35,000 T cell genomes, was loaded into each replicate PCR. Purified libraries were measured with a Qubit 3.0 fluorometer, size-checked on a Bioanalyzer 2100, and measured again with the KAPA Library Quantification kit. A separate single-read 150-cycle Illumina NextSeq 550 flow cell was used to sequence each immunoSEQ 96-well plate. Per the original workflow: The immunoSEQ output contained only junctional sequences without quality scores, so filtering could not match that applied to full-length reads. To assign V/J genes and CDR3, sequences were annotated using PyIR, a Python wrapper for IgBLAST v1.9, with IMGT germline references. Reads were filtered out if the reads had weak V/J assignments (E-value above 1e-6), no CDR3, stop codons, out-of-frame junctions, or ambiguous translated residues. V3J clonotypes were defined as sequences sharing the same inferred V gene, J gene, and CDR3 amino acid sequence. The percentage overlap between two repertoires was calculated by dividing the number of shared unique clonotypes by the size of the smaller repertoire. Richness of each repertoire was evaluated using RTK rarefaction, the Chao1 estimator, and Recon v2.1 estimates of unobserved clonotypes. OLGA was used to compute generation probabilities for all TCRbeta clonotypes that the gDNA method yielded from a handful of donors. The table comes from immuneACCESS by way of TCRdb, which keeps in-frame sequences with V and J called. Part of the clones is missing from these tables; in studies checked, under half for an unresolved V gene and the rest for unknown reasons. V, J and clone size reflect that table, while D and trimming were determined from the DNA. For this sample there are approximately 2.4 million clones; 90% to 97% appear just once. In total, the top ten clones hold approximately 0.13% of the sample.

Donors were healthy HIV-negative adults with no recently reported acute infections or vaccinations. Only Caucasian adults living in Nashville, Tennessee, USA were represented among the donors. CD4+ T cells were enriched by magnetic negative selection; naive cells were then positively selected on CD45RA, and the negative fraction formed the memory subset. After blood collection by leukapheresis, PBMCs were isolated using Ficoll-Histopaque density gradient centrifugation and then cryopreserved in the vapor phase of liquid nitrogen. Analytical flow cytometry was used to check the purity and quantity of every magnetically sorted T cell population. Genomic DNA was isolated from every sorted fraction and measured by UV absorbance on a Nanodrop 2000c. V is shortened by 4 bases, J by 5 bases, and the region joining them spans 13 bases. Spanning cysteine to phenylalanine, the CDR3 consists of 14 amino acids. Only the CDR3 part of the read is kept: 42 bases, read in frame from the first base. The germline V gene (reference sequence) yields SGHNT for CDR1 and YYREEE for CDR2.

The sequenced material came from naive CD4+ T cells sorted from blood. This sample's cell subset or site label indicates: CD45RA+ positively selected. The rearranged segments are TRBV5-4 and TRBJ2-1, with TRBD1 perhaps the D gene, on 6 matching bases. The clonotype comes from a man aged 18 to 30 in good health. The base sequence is TGTGCCAGCAGCGCGAGACAGGCGGACAATGAGCAGTTCTTC. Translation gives CASSARQADNEQFF. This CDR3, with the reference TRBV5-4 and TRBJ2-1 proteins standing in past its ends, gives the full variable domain ETGVTQSPTHLIKTRGQQVTLRCSSQSGHNTVSWYQQALGQGPQFIFQYYREEENGRGNFPPRFSGLQFPNYSSELNVNALELDDSALYLCASSARQADNEQFFGPGTRLTVL.